The following is a T cell receptor beta chain sequence with its context. The data were taken from a study of blood T cell repertoires in COVID-19. The participants were between about 18 and 90 years old and came from 24 US areas. Clinical history as reported by participants underpinned cohort assignment. This CDR3 spans 17 amino acids. Trimming at V came to 6 bases and at J to 4 bases, leaving 14 bases not matched to a gene. The V gene's germline CDR1 is SNHLY and CDR2 FYNNEI. Authors' data handling: For nucleated cells, counts were estimated from reference gene primer amplification. Libraries were prepared by immunoSEQ multiplex PCR; TCRdb keeps only in-frame clonotypes and omits some of them. V and J calls and clone size are given by that table; D and trimming were obtained from the DNA. There are hundreds of thousands of clones in the sample; around 90% occur only once, and roughly 2% lies in the top ten.

The chain joins TRBV2 to TRBJ1-1; 10 positions match TRBD1. Sequenced input: PBMCs or T cells enriched from blood (not recorded which). The TCR originated in a woman between 40 and 55 years old with acute COVID-19. The CDR3 DNA is TGTGCCAGCAGCCTGAACCCCGACAGGGGGCGCGGCACTGAAGCTTTCTTT. Translated, it gives CASSLNPDRGRGTEAFF.